This T cell receptor (beta chain) was captured by sequencing in a study of cytomegalovirus exposure and HLA in healthy donors. 60 Vbeta and 13 Jbeta primers were used in PCR. Sequencing was performed with immunoSEQ multiplex PCR; in TCRdb, only in-frame clones are kept and a portion is missing. The sample has about 150,000 clones, 60% to 75% seen once. Germline assignment: CDR1 MNHEY and CDR2 SVGAGI. This CDR3 has 14 amino acids. Trimming took 0 bases from V and 3 from J, leaving 8 bases between them. To note about this clone: The antigen is not known.

Notes on the study in general: Cytomegalovirus-associated TCR beta chains were listed, numbering more than 150. The study dropped some indistinguishable V segments, TRBV6-2 and TRBV6-3 among them.

Sequencing was performed on PBMCs. The chain couples TRBV6-5 to TRBJ1-1, with D possibly matching TRBD1 (6 bases). This sequence originates from a young man in good health and CMV-seronegative. DNA of the CDR3: TGTGCCAGCAGTTACTCATCAGGGGACACTGAAGCTTTCTTT. The encoded protein is CASSYSSGDTEAFF.